Shown below are 24 T cell receptor beta chains from a single sample sequenced in a study of Ad26.COV2.S vaccination and SARS-CoV-2 variants (dated by TCRdb to the early 2020s). Library preparation used the immunoSEQ multiplex PCR assay. Not all clones reach the TCRdb copy of this immuneACCESS table, which keeps in-frame sequences only. Checked studies attribute under half of the gap to unresolved V genes and leave the rest unexplained. Present in this sample are about 350,000 clones, roughly 84% of which were seen just once. In total, the top ten clones hold less than 4% of the sample. Reading the label with the study, this specimen's treatment or condition is: some 19 received Ad26.COV2.S at low or high dose, single or two shots; about five received placebo; per-sample allocation not given. Repertoires of vaccine and placebo recipients were sequenced from samples taken on day 63 after the first injection.

The input for sequencing was peripheral blood, taken in a trial of Ad26.COV2.S vaccine versus placebo. Source of these receptors: a person aged 18-65 years who received the Ad26.COV2.S COVID-19 vaccine or a placebo.

V is TRBV2 and J is TRBJ1-3; D possibly corresponds to TRBD1 (6 bases). The CDR3 runs to 16 residues. Germline CDR1 reads SNHLY; CDR2 reads FYNNEI. V dropped 2 bases and J dropped 2 bases, with 13 bases sitting between them. CDR3 coding DNA: TGTGCCAGCAGTGAATTAATACAGGGTACTGGAAACACCATATATTTT. Protein product: CASSELIQGTGNTIYF.

This clone was recorded only once. This chain links TRBV9 with TRBJ2-2; 9 bases map to TRBD2. Germline V lookup: CDR1 SGDLS, CDR2 YYNGEE. This CDR3 contains 16 residues. V trimming: 4 bases; J trimming: 3 bases; junction bases outside the gene matches: 7. The CDR3 loop reads CASSSGIAGDTGELFF. In nucleotides, the CDR3 is TGTGCCAGCAGCTCGGGTATAGCGGGGGACACCGGGGAGCTGTTTTTT.

This chain joins TRBV5-1 and TRBJ2-1, with TRBD1 matching 10 bases. V lost 4 bases to trimming and J lost 9 bases; unmatched junction nucleotides: 13. The CDR3 contains 16 residues. Germline V lookup: CDR1 SGHRS, CDR2 YFSETQ. The CDR3 spells CASSRGQGPTTGEQFF. CDR3 bases: TGCGCCAGCAGCAGGGGACAGGGGCCCACTACCGGTGAGCAGTTCTTC. Full variable domain (missing parts from reference TRBV5-1 and TRBJ2-1): KAGVTQTPRYLIKTRGQQVTLSCSPISGHRSVSWYQQTPGQGLQFLFEYFSETQRNKGNFPGRFSGRQFSNSRSEMNVSTLELGDSALYLCASSRGQGPTTGEQFFGPGTRLTVL.

The rearrangement joins TRBV11-2 to TRBJ1-1; D not resolved. V was pared by 0 bases and J by 2 bases, with 4 bases between. From germline, CDR1 is SGHAT and CDR2 FQNNGV. The CDR3 totals 13 residues. The DNA for the CDR3 is TGTGCCAGCAGCTTAGACAGTAACACTGAAGCTTTCTTT. It translates to CASSLDSNTEAFF. The whole variable domain, filled in from reference TRBV11-2 and TRBJ1-1, reads EAGVAQSPRYKIIEKRQSVAFWCNPISGHATLYWYQQILGQGPKLLIQFQNNGVVDDSQLPKDRFSAERLKGVDSTLKIQPAKLEDSAVYLCASSLDSNTEAFFGQGTRLTVV.

The chain uses TRBV6-1 and TRBJ2-6; D is possibly TRBD1 (6 bases). The CDR3 is 16 amino acids. V dropped 4 bases and J dropped 7 bases, with 17 bases sitting between them. Per germline, CDR1 MNHNS and CDR2 SASEGT. CDR3 in DNA: TGTGCCAGCAGTGCATACTACAGGGAAGACGCCAACGTCCTGACTTTC. It translates to CASSAYYREDANVLTF.

The V and J genes are TRBV2 and TRBJ2-3, with D unclear. Germline values: CDR1 SNHLY, CDR2 FYNNEI. V lost 7 bases, J lost 2 bases, and 7 bases lay in between. The CDR3 sequence is 12 residues long. The CDR3 region has the DNA TGTGCCAGCAATACTAACACAGATACGCAGTATTTT. This codes for CASNTNTDTQYF.

The DNA of the CDR3 is TGTGCCAGCAGTTTATCGAGCGCCGGGGAGCTGTTTTTT. This translates into CASSLSSAGELFF. The rearrangement links TRBV27 to TRBJ2-2; D unresolved. The V gene's germline CDR1 is MNHEY and CDR2 SMNVEV (reference sequence). With 0 bases removed from V and 6 bases from J, the gap between germline ends came to 5 bases. This CDR3 contains 13 residues.

The sample holds many counts of this clone. The sample holds other DNA sequences that translate to the same CDR3. V usage is TRBV7-9 and J usage is TRBJ1-5, with a tentative D call TRBD1 (5 bases). V dropped 5 bases and J dropped 6 bases, with 14 bases sitting between them. The CDR3 consists of 14 residues. In germline, CDR1 is SEHNR, CDR2 FQNEAQ (reference sequence). CDR3 DNA: TGTGCCAGCAGCCTTGGGGCGTTCGGTCAGCCCCAGCATTTT. Translation gives CASSLGAFGQPQHF.

The chain's CDR3 is CASSVTGTSPYNEQFF. CDR3 coding DNA: TGTGCCAGCAGCGTGACCGGGACTAGCCCCTACAATGAGCAGTTCTTC. The J gene is TRBJ2-1, the V gene TRBV9, with 9 nucleotides matching TRBD2. CDR3 length: 16 residues. Germline V lookup: CDR1 SGDLS, CDR2 YYNGEE. Trimming removed 2 bases from V and 2 bases from J; junction bases left unmatched: 5. Full variable domain (remainder filled in from reference TRBV9 and TRBJ2-1): DSGVTQTPKHLITATGQRVTLRCSPRSGDLSVYWYQQSLDQGLQFLIQYYNGEERAKGNILERFSAQQFPDLHSELNLSSLELGDSALYFCASSVTGTSPYNEQFFGPGTRLTVL.

This clone showed up just a few times. This chain uses TRBV18 with TRBJ1-2; 10 bases fit TRBD1. CDR3 length: 15 amino acids. V was pared by 4 bases and J by 4 bases, with 6 bases of the junction left unmatched. Looked up from germline, CDR1 is KGHSH and CDR2 is LQKENI. CDR3: CASSRGQGVVYGYTF. The CDR3 DNA reads as TGTGCCAGCTCACGCGGACAGGGGGTTGTCTATGGCTACACCTTC.

This chain uses TRBV6-2 or TRBV6-3 with TRBJ1-3, with D possibly TRBD1 on 5 matching bases. Per the germline V gene, CDR1 is MNHEY and CDR2 is SVGEGT. This CDR3 is 14 amino acids long. V gave up 4 bases and J gave up 0 bases, with 7 bases separating them. CDR3 amino acids: CASSFDSSGNTIYF. CDR3 sequence (DNA): TGTGCCAGCAGTTTCGACAGCTCTGGAAACACCATATATTTT.

This chain connects TRBV5-1 to TRBJ2-7; TRBD2 aligns across 10 bases. This CDR3 is 16 amino acids long. V dropped 4 bases and J dropped 2; count of bases not matched to a gene: 9. Germline V gene data show CDR1 as SGHRS and CDR2 as YFSETQ. Here the CDR3 DNA reads TGCGCCAGCAGCCACGGGGCTAGCGGGAGTCCCTACGAGCAGTACTTC. This encodes CASSHGASGSPYEQYF.

The rearrangement uses TRBV24-1 and TRBJ2-2; unclear D gene. Trimming removed 9 bases from V and 5 bases from J, with 12 bases in between. Germline V gives CDR1 KGHDR, CDR2 SFDVKD. There are 13 residues in the CDR3. CDR3 nucleotides: TGTGCCACCGGACCTGGGGATACCGGGGAGCTGTTTTTT. Amino acids: CATGPGDTGELFF.

V and J are TRBV29-1 and TRBJ2-3, with a weak D call TRBD1 (5 bases). CDR3 length: 14 amino acids. The V and J ends lost 7 bases and 4 bases respectively, with 18 bases between them. Germline V CDR1 and CDR2: SQVTM, ANQGSEA. CDR3 nucleotide sequence: TGCAGCGGGGGCGTGGGGTTTGGGTCAGATACGCAGTATTTT. This encodes CSGGVGFGSDTQYF.

This clone was observed a single time. This chain connects TRBV6-2 or TRBV6-3 to TRBJ2-7; TRBD2 aligns across 14 bases. Germline CDR1 is MNHEY and CDR2 is SVGEGT. The CDR3 is 15 residues long. Trimming at V came to 5 bases and at J to 3 bases, leaving 3 bases not matched to a gene. DNA of the CDR3: TGTGCCAGCAGTCAGGGACTAGCGGGAGTCTACGAGCAGTACTTC. Encoded protein: CASSQGLAGVYEQYF.

The table lists this clone with a count of one. The chain employs TRBV18 and TRBJ2-7, with D unclear. CDR3 length: 13 amino acids. V was clipped by 3 bases and J by 6 bases, with 12 bases between them. The germline CDR1 and CDR2 sequences are KGHSH and LQKENI. In DNA, the CDR3 is TGTGCCAGCTCACCCCAGACCGAAAGCGAGCAGTACTTC. It yields the protein CASSPQTESEQYF.

This chain links TRBV5-4 with TRBJ2-7, with TRBD2 as a possible D gene (6 bases). The germline CDR1 and CDR2 sequences are SGHNT and YYREEE (reference sequence). Trimming took off 3 bases at V and 2 bases at J, with 15 bases between the two ends. The CDR3 has 15 amino acids. Here the CDR3 DNA reads TGTGCCAGCAGCTCATACCGGGACTTGGCCTACGAGCAGTACTTC. This gives the protein CASSSYRDLAYEQYF.

This chain links TRBV28 with TRBJ1-1, with D perhaps matching TRBD1 (6 bases). The germline V and J ends were trimmed by 8 bases and 1 base, with 17 bases remaining between them. The germline V gene encodes CDR1 MDHEN and CDR2 SYDVKM. This CDR3 contains 15 residues. In nucleotides, the CDR3 is TGTGCCAGCCTTGGGGGGGCCGCAGGGAACACTGAAGCTTTCTTT. Protein sequence: CASLGGAAGNTEAFF.

V and J are TRBV6-2 or TRBV6-3 and TRBJ2-7; 7 bases match TRBD2. Trimming removed 5 bases from V and 7 bases from J; junction bases left unmatched: 11. The CDR3 is 14 amino acids. Germline CDR1 MNHEY, CDR2 SVGEGT. CDR3 residues: CASSRWTSFGEQYF. As DNA, the CDR3 is TGTGCCAGCAGTAGATGGACTAGTTTCGGGGAGCAGTACTTC.

This clone was observed a few times. The chain joins TRBV5-1 to TRBJ2-7, with TRBD2 identical over 9 bases. Germline CDR1 is SGHRS and CDR2 is YFSETQ. This CDR3 comprises 16 residues. J was trimmed by 2 bases and V by 4 bases; bases with no gene match: 10. Here the CDR3 reads CASSGNSGRSAYEQYF. CDR3 DNA: TGCGCCAGCAGCGGGAATAGCGGGAGAAGTGCCTACGAGCAGTACTTC.

V usage is TRBV7-9 and J usage is TRBJ2-5, with 8 bases lining up with TRBD2. The CDR3 length is 16 residues. Germline CDR1 reads SEHNR; CDR2 reads FQNEAQ (reference sequence). The junction had 13 bases not matched to a gene; V was cut back by 6 bases and J by 4 bases. CDR3 bases: TGTGCCAGCAGTCCAGGCGGGGGGCGAAGGGGAGAGACCCAGTACTTC. Translating gives CASSPGGGRRGETQYF.

This clone was found many times. DNA of the CDR3: TGCGCCAGCAGTGACTGGGACGGAGACACTGAAGCTTTCTTT. It encodes CASSDWDGDTEAFF. V and J are TRBV10-2 and TRBJ1-1; the D gene is possibly TRBD1 (5 bases). The V and J ends lost 3 bases and 3 bases respectively, with 11 bases between them. The CDR3 is made up of 14 amino acids. Germline-derived CDR1 and CDR2 are WSHSY and SAAADI.

This chain connects TRBV19 to TRBJ1-5; weak D call: TRBD1 (5 bases). The germline CDR1 and CDR2 sequences are LNHDA and SQIVND (reference sequence). Deletions cut 3 bases from V and 5 bases from J, with 20 bases between. The CDR3 extends over 17 amino acids. The CDR3 region is CASSISTTAAVDQPQHF. CDR3 nucleotides: TGTGCCAGTAGTATCTCCACGACAGCGGCCGTTGATCAGCCCCAGCATTTT.

The chain joins TRBV4-3 to TRBJ2-3, with TRBD2 identical over 9 bases. The CDR3 is made up of 15 amino acids. Germline CDR1 and CDR2: LGHNA and YSLEER. Trimming at V came to 0 bases and at J to 4 bases, leaving 2 bases not matched to a gene. In nucleotides, the CDR3 is TGCGCCAGCAGCCAAGACGTAGCGGGAGCAGATACGCAGTATTTT. It is translated as CASSQDVAGADTQYF.